Each of the 25 T cell receptor beta chains below was sequenced from the same sample in a study of regulatory T cells in long-lasting Graves disease. Time point of the sample: persistent/refractory GD, antithyroid drugs over 5 years with positive TRAb. PBMCs were the source of the RNA used for TCR sequencing. Arm-PCR of CDR3 regions and iRepertoire HTBI primers were the basis on which TCR beta libraries were built. One entry per CDR3 protein results from TCRdb running MiXCR on the multiplex PCR reads. The sample records 400,000 to 500,000 distinct CDR3 sequences, 20% to 25% being singletons. The sequences come from peripheral blood mononuclear cells (PBMCs), collected when the disease was refractory, from a patient treated with antithyroid drugs. These receptors were collected from a female donor with Graves disease.

This clonotype was counted only a few times. This rearrangement joins TRBV5-5 to TRBJ2-2; D may match TRBD1 or TRBD2 (6 bases each). The germline gives CDR1 SGHKS, CDR2 YYEKEE (reference sequence). The CDR3 totals 16 residues. Trimming took off 4 bases at V and 0 bases at J, with 13 bases between the two ends. CDR3 nucleotide sequence: TGTGCCAGCAGCCGGACGGGGGCGACGAACACCGGGGAGCTGTTTTTT. Amino acids: CASSRTGATNTGELFF.

The rearrangement joins TRBV20-1 to TRBJ2-7, with 9 bases aligning to TRBD2. After removal of 1 base from V and 4 bases from J, the junction contained 5 bases not matched to a gene. Germline-derived CDR1 and CDR2 are DFQATT and SNEGSKA (reference sequence). CDR3 length equals 14 residues. The CDR3 sequence is CSARVLREGYEQYF. The CDR3 region has the DNA TGCAGTGCTAGAGTTTTGCGGGAGGGTTACGAGCAGTACTTC.

This clonotype was counted ten times or more. The rearrangement uses TRBV12-3 or TRBV12-4 and TRBJ2-5; D gene ambiguous. This CDR3 has 13 amino acids. Trimming pared 7 bases from V and 2 bases from J, leaving 11 bases between. The CDR3 loop is CASTTRRQETQYF. The CDR3 DNA reads TGTGCCAGCACGACGCGAAGACAAGAGACCCAGTACTTC.

The chain employs TRBV9 and TRBJ2-2; D gene ambiguous. The CDR3 totals 15 residues. Germline V gene lookup returns CDR1 SGDLS and CDR2 YYNGEE. V lost 3 bases and J lost 4, with 13 bases in between. CDR3 nucleotide sequence: TGTGCCAGCAGCGCGTCCTTGTTCGCCACCGGGGAGCTGTTTTTT. Translated: CASSASLFATGELFF.

The chain recombines TRBV20-1 with TRBJ1-5; D gene uncertain. CDR1 DFQATT and CDR2 SNEGSKA come from the germline V gene (reference sequence). Trimming shortened V by 2 bases and J by 5 bases, and 10 bases separated the two germline ends. The CDR3 runs to 13 residues. CDR3 amino acids: CSARSRADQPQHF. The CDR3 DNA reads as TGCAGTGCTAGAAGCAGAGCCGATCAGCCCCAGCATTTT.

Of note for this clonotype: A far larger clone lies a single base away; this is likely a read error. Lacking the conserved final phenylalanine or tryptophan, this CDR3 likely reflects a read error. V gene TRBV6-4 combines with J gene TRBJ2-7, with D perhaps matching TRBD2 (6 bases). The CDR3 consists of 15 residues. Germline V gives CDR1 MRHNA, CDR2 SNTAGT. The V end was cut by 7 bases, the J end by 5 bases, with 21 bases between. For the CDR3, the DNA is TGTGCCAGCAACAACGACAACGCGGGAAGAAACGAGCAGTACCTC. As protein: CASNNDNAGRNEQYL.

The rearrangement uses TRBV18 and TRBJ2-7; D might be TRBD1 or TRBD2, each matching 6 bases. The V gene lost 5 bases and the J gene lost 1 base, with 18 bases spanning the gap. Germline-derived CDR1 and CDR2 are KGHSH and LQKENI. The CDR3 loop spans 16 amino acids. CDR3 sequence reads: CASSVAGGGLSYEQYF. Written as DNA, the CDR3 is TGTGCCAGCTCAGTGGCCGGGGGCGGTCTGTCCTACGAGCAGTACTTC.

This clonotype was picked up a small number of times. J is TRBJ2-7 and V is TRBV5-5, with D tentatively TRBD1 (7 bases). Germline CDR1 and CDR2: SGHKS and YYEKEE (reference sequence). The V end lost 4 bases, the J end lost 4 bases, and 18 bases lay between the germline ends. This CDR3 is built from 15 residues. The CDR3 sequence: CASSLGGQTLYEQYF. CDR3 in DNA: TGTGCCAGCAGCCTGGGGGGACAGACCTTATACGAGCAGTACTTC.

This clonotype was seen ten or more times. V and J are TRBV6-1 and TRBJ2-5, with TRBD2 identical over 9 bases. CDR1 is MNHNS and CDR2 is SASEGT in the germline V gene. This CDR3 comprises 13 residues. J gave up 10 bases and V 7 bases, and 10 bases lay outside the gene matches. The CDR3 is CASTDSGRKGQYF. The CDR3 DNA reads as TGTGCCAGCACGGACAGCGGGAGGAAGGGCCAGTACTTC.

The V and J genes are TRBV20-1 and TRBJ1-1; D gene unclear. Trimming took off 5 bases at V and 3 bases at J, with 4 bases between the two ends. The germline V gene encodes CDR1 DFQATT and CDR2 SNEGSKA (reference sequence). The length of the CDR3 is 10 residues. CDR3 amino acids: CSASDTEAFF. As DNA, the CDR3 is TGCAGTGCTTCCGACACTGAAGCTTTCTTT.

Turning to this clonotype: With a much larger clone just one base away, this may be a read error. CDR3 region: CTSSPGEHEQYF. The CDR3 DNA is TGTACCAGCTCACCAGGGGAGCACGAGCAGTACTTC. The chain joins TRBV18 to TRBJ2-7; TRBD1 might be the D (6 bases). From germline, CDR1 is KGHSH and CDR2 LQKENI. This CDR3 spans 12 amino acids. The full variable domain, rest sourced from reference TRBV18 and TRBJ2-7, is NAGVMQNPRHLVRRRGQEARLRCSPMKGHSHVYWYRQLPEEGLKFMVYLQKENIIDESGMPKERFSAEFPKEGPSILRIQQVVRGDSAAYFCTSSPGEHEQYFGPGTRLTVT.

This clonotype has just a few counts. V gene TRBV4-2 combines with J gene TRBJ1-4, with TRBD1 as a possible D gene (5 bases). Trimming stripped 1 base from V and 0 bases from J, with 15 bases between. CDR3 length: 18 residues. The germline gives CDR1 LGHNA, CDR2 YNFKEQ. DNA for the CDR3: TGTGCCAGCAGCCAAGGCGTCCAGGGACGTACAACTAATGAAAAACTGTTTTTT. Its protein product is CASSQGVQGRTTNEKLFF.

This clonotype was recorded a few times. The chain employs TRBV20-1 and TRBJ1-1; 9 nucleotides agree with TRBD1. Germline V gene sequence: CDR1 DFQATT, CDR2 SNEGSKA (reference sequence). V was clipped by 6 bases and J by 3 bases; unmatched bases: 5. The CDR3 has 13 residues. For the CDR3, the DNA is TGCAGTGCGGTTAGGACAGGGGACACTGAAGCTTTCTTT. Amino acids: CSAVRTGDTEAFF.

The genes are TRBV12-3 or TRBV12-4 and TRBJ2-3; 7 positions agree with TRBD2. Losses at the gene ends were 8 bases for V and 3 bases for J; bases not matched to a gene: 5. The CDR3 runs to 13 residues. The CDR3 spells CASSRGSTDTQYF. The CDR3 DNA reads TGTGCCAGCTCGCGGGGGAGTACAGATACGCAGTATTTT.

CDR3 region: CSAGGDRTYEQYF. As DNA, the CDR3 is TGCAGCGCTGGGGGGGACCGTACCTACGAGCAGTACTTC. J is TRBJ2-7 and V is TRBV29-1, with TRBD2 matching over 7 bases. This CDR3 is 13 amino acids long. CDR1 is SQVTM and CDR2 is ANQGSEA in the germline V gene. V shed 7 bases and J 2 bases; nucleotides not matched to a gene: 8.

The chain combines TRBV19 with TRBJ1-2, with TRBD1 identical over 11 bases. Germline assignment: CDR1 LNHDA and CDR2 SQIVND (reference sequence). The CDR3 runs 17 residues. Trimming took 7 bases from V and 4 from J; bases not matched to a gene: 14. CDR3 amino acids: CASTLRTGGSFVYGYTF. The CDR3 nucleotides are TGTGCCAGTACCTTACGGACAGGGGGCTCCTTCGTCTATGGCTACACCTTC.

This clonotype showed up many times. J is TRBJ2-5 and V is TRBV10-3; D unresolved. This CDR3 region has 12 residues. The germline V gene encodes CDR1 ENHRY and CDR2 SYGVKD. V was clipped by 4 bases and J by 2 bases, with 5 bases between them. The CDR3 DNA follows: TGTGCCATCAGTGTTGGACAAGAGACCCAGTACTTC. This codes for CAISVGQETQYF.

The sample holds many counts of this clonotype. For the CDR3, the DNA is TGCAGCCTAGCGGCCGGGACTCTGGACACTGAAGCTTTCTTT. This encodes CSLAAGTLDTEAFF. The V call is TRBV20-1, the J call TRBJ1-1; possible D gene TRBD1, 5 bases. The CDR3 has 14 residues. Per germline, CDR1 DFQATT and CDR2 SNEGSKA (reference sequence).

Only a few counts were recorded for this clonotype. V is TRBV20-1 and J is TRBJ1-1, with D maybe TRBD1 (5 bases). This CDR3 has 11 residues. Trimming pared 3 bases from V and 11 bases from J, leaving 13 bases between. The V gene's germline CDR1 is DFQATT and CDR2 SNEGSKA (reference sequence). In DNA form, the CDR3 reads TGCAGTGCTAGTTTGGGGCGGTCGGCTTTCTTT. It specifies CSASLGRSAFF.

The chain is built from TRBV6-1 and TRBJ2-5; 8 bases are shared with TRBD1. The V and J ends lost 5 bases and 5 bases, in that order; junction bases with no gene match: 7. CDR1 is MNHNS, CDR2 SASEGT, per germline. This CDR3 has 14 residues. CDR3 DNA sequence: TGTGCCAGCAGTCTGACAGGGGTGTCGGAGACCCAGTACTTC. Encoded protein: CASSLTGVSETQYF.

About this clonotype: A clone one base away is much larger, so this may be a read error. CDR3 sequence reads: CASSASTSGTYEQYF. The CDR3 DNA follows: TGTGCCAGCAGTGCGTCGACTAGCGGGACCTACGAGCAGTACTTC. The rearrangement uses TRBV27 and TRBJ2-7, with TRBD2 identical over 11 bases. With V trimmed by 5 bases and J by 2 bases, 5 bases remained unmatched. Germline V gene sequence: CDR1 MNHEY, CDR2 SMNVEV (reference sequence). CDR3 length: 15 amino acids.

This clonotype was detected many times. The chain employs TRBV11-1 and TRBJ2-7, with 8 bases matching TRBD1. Germline V CDR1 and CDR2: SGHAT, FQDESV (reference sequence). This CDR3 spans 12 amino acids. The junction had 8 bases not matched to a gene; V was cut back by 5 bases and J by 11 bases. The CDR3 loop reads CASSGPETGEYF. DNA for the CDR3: TGTGCCAGCAGCGGCCCGGAGACAGGGGAGTACTTC. Based on the CDR3 plus reference TRBV11-1 and TRBJ2-7, the full variable domain is EAEVAQSPRYKITEKSQAVAFWCDPISGHATLYWYRQILGQGPELLVQFQDESVVDDSQLPKDRFSAERLKGVDSTLKIQPAELGDSAMYLCASSGPETGEYFGPGTRLTVT.

This clonotype was detected a few times. The chain combines TRBV6-1 with TRBJ2-6, with TRBD1 as a possible D gene (5 bases). Germline CDR1 MNHNS, CDR2 SASEGT. The length of the CDR3 is 14 residues. Deletions cut 8 bases from V and 6 bases from J, with 14 bases between. This chain's CDR3 is CASSPLGPANVLTF. Here the CDR3 DNA reads TGTGCCAGCTCACCCCTGGGGCCGGCCAACGTCCTGACTTTC.

With respect to this clonotype: A read error is likely, as this CDR3 ends without the conserved phenylalanine or tryptophan. The chain is built from TRBV20-1 and TRBJ2-5; possibly TRBD2 for D (7 bases). The germline V and J ends were trimmed by 0 bases and 3 bases, with 17 bases remaining between them. Germline loops: CDR1 DFQATT, CDR2 SNEGSKA (reference sequence). The CDR3 is made up of 16 amino acids. As DNA, the CDR3 is TGCAGTGCTAGAGACCAAGGAAAGGGGGGGAAAGAGACCCAGTACCTC. The encoded protein is CSARDQGKGGKETQYL.

The chain combines TRBV7-3 with TRBJ2-5, with D maybe TRBD1 (5 bases). Trimming removed 5 bases from V and 1 base from J, with 11 bases in between. The CDR3 is 14 amino acids. Germline V lookup: CDR1 SGHTA, CDR2 FQGTGA. The CDR3 DNA reads TGTGCCAGCAGCGGCGACAGACTCCAAGAGACCCAGTACTTC. It encodes CASSGDRLQETQYF.